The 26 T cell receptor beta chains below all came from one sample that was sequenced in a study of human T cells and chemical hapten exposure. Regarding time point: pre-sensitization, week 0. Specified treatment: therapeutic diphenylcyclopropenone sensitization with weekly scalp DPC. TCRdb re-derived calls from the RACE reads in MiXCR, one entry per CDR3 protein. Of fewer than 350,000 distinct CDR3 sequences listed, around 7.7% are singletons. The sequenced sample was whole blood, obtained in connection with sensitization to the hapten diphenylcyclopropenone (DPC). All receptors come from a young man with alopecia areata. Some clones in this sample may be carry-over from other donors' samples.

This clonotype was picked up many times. CDR3 DNA sequence: TGTGCCAGCAGAGGCGCTTACGAGCAGTACTTC. The encoded protein is CASRGAYEQYF. This chain uses TRBV28 with TRBJ2-7; no clear D gene. Germline CDR1 is MDHEN and CDR2 is SYDVKM. This CDR3 contains 11 residues. V gave up 6 bases and J gave up 4 bases, with 7 bases separating them.

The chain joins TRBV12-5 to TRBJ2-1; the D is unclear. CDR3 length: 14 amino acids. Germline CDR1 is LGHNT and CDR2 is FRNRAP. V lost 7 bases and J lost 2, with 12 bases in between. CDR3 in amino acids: CASVRPGTYNEQFF. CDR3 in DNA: TGTGCTAGTGTGAGGCCGGGCACCTACAATGAGCAGTTCTTC.

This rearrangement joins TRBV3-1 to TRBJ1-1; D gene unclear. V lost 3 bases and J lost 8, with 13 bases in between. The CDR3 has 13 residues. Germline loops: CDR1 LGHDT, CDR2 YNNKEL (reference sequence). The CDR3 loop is CASSHSGAKEAFF. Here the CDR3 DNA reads TGTGCCAGCAGCCACTCGGGCGCAAAGGAAGCTTTCTTT.

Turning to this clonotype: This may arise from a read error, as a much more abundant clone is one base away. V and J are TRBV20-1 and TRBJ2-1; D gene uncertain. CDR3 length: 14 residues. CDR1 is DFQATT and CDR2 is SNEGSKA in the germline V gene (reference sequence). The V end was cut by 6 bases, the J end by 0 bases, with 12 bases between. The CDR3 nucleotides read TGCAGTGCACTATCCGAATCCTCCTACAATGAGCAGTTCTTC. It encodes CSALSESSYNEQFF.

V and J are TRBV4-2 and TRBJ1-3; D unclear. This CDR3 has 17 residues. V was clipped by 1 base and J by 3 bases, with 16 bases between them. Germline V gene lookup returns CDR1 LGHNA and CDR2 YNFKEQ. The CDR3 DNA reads TGTGCCAGCAGCCAAGGAACTCAGGTCTTTGGTGGAAACACCATATATTTT. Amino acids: CASSQGTQVFGGNTIYF.

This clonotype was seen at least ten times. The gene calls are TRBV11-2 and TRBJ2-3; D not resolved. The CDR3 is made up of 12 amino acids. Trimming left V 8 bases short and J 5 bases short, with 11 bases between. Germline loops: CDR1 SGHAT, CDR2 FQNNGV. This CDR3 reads CASCSEIDTQYF. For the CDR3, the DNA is TGTGCCAGCTGCAGCGAGATAGATACGCAGTATTTT.

In DNA, the CDR3 is TGTGCCACCAGCAGAGAACAGGGCATCTCTGGGGCCAACGTCCTGACTTTC. Protein: CATSREQGISGANVLTF. This chain joins TRBV15 and TRBJ2-6; D possibly corresponds to TRBD1 (6 bases). Germline CDR1 and CDR2: LNHNV and YYDKDF (reference sequence). Trimming stripped 0 bases from V and 0 bases from J, with 9 bases between. This CDR3 contains 17 residues.

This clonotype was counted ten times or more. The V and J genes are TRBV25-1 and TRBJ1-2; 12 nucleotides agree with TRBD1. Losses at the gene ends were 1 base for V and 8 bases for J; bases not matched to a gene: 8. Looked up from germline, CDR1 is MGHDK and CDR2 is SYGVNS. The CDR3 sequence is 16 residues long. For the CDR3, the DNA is TGTGCCAGCAGTGAATGGCAGGGACAGGGGGCGACCGGCTACACCTTC. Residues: CASSEWQGQGATGYTF.

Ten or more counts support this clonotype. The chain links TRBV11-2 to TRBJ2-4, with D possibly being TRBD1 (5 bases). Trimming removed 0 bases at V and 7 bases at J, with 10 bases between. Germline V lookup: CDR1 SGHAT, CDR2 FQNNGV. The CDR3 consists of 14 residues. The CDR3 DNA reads TGTGCCAGCAGCTTAGAAGCAGGGCGCAACATTCAGTACTTC. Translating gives CASSLEAGRNIQYF.

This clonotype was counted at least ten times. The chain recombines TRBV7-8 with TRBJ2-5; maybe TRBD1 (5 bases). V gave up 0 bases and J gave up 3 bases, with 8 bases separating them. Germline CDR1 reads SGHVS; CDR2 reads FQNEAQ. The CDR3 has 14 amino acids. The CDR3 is CASSLAAGKETQYF. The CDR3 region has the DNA TGTGCCAGCAGCTTAGCCGCAGGGAAAGAGACCCAGTACTTC.

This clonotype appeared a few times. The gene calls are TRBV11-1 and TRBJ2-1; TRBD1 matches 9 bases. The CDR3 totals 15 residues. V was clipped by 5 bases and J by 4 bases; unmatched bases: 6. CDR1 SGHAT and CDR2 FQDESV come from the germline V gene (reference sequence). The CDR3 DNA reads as TGTGCCAGCAGCAACCCGGGACAGGGATACAATGAGCAGTTCTTC. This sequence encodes CASSNPGQGYNEQFF.

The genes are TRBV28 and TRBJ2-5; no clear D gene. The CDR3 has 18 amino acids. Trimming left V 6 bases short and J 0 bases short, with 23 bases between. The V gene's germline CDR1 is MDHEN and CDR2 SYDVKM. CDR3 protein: CASSHPPSALEYQETQYF. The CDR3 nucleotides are TGTGCCAGCAGCCACCCCCCCTCCGCGCTAGAGTACCAAGAGACCCAGTACTTC.

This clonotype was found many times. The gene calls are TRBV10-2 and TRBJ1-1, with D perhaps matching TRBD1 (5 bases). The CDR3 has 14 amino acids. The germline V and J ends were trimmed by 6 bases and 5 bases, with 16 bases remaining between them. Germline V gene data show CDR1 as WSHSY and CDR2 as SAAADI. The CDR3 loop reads CASRRGGAGTEAFF. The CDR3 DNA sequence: TGCGCCAGCAGGAGAGGAGGGGCGGGAACTGAAGCTTTCTTT.

Here the CDR3 DNA reads TGCGCCAGCAGCCAAGATGTTTGGCAGCTTGGAGCACCCCTCCACTTT. As protein: CASSQDVWQLGAPLHF. This sequence joins TRBV4-3 and TRBJ1-6; D is unclear. CDR1 is LGHNA and CDR2 is YSLEER in the germline V gene. The CDR3 is 16 residues long. Trimming pared 0 bases from V and 11 bases from J, leaving 17 bases between.

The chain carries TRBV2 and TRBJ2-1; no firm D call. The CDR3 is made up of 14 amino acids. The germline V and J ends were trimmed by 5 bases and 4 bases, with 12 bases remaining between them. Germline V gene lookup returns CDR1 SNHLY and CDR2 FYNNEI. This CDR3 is CASSKRTRYNEQFF. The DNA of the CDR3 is TGTGCCAGCAGTAAAAGGACCAGGTACAATGAGCAGTTCTTC.

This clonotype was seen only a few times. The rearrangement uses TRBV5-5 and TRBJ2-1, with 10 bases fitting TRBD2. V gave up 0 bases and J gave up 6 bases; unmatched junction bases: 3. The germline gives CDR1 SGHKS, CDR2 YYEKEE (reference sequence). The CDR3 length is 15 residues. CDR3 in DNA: TGTGCCAGCAGCTTGGGACTAGCGGGTCTCAATGAGCAGTTCTTC. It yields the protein CASSLGLAGLNEQFF.

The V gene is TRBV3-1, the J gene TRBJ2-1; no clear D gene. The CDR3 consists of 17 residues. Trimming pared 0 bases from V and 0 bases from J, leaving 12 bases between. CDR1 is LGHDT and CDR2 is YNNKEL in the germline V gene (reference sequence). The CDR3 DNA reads TGTGCCAGCAGCCAAGAGTGGAGCACCAGCTCCTACAATGAGCAGTTCTTC. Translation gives CASSQEWSTSSYNEQFF.

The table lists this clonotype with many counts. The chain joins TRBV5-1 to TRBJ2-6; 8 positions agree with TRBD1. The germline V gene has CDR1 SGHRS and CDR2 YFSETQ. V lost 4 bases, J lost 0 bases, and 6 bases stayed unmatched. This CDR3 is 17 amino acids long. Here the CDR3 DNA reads TGCGCCAGCAGCGCCGACAGGGGAGGCTCTGGGGCCAACGTCCTGACTTTC. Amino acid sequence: CASSADRGGSGANVLTF. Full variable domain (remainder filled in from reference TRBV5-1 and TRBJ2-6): KAGVTQTPRYLIKTRGQQVTLSCSPISGHRSVSWYQQTPGQGLQFLFEYFSETQRNKGNFPGRFSGRQFSNSRSEMNVSTLELGDSALYLCASSADRGGSGANVLTFGAGSRLTVL.

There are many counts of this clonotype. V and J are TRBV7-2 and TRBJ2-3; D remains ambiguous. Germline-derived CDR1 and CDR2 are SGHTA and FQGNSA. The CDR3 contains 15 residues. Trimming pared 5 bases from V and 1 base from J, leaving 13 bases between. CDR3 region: CASSRFDPGTDTQYF. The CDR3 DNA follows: TGTGCCAGCAGCCGATTCGACCCAGGCACAGATACGCAGTATTTT.

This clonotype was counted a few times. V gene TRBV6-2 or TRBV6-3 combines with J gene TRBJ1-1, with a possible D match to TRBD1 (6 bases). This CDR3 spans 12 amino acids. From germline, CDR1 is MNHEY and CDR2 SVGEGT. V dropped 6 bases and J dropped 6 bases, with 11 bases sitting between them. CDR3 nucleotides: TGTGCCAGCAGCACGGGGGCGTCTGAAGCTTTCTTT. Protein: CASSTGASEAFF.

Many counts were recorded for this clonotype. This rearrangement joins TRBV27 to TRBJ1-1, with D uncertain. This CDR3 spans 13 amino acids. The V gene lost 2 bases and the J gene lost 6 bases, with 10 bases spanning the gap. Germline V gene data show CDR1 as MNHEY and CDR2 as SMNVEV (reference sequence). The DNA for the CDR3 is TGTGCCAGCAGTTTACTTCCGGAGGCTGAAGCTTTCTTT. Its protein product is CASSLLPEAEAFF.

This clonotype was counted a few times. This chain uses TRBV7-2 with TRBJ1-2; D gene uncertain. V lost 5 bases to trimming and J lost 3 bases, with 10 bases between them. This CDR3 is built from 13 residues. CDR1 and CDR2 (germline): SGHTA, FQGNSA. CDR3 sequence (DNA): TGTGCCAGCAGCCCGAACATCGACTATGGCTACACCTTC. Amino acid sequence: CASSPNIDYGYTF.

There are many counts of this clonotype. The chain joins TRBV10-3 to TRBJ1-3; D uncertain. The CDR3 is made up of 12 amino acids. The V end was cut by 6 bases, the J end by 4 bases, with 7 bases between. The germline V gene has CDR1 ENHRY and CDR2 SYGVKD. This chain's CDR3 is CAIRDDGNTIYF. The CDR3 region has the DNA TGTGCCATCAGGGACGACGGAAACACCATATATTTT.

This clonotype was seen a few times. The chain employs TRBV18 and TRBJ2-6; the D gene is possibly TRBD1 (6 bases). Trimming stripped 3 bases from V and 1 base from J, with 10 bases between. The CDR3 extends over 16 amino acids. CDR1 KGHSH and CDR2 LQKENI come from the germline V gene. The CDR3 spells CASSPVTGSGANVLTF. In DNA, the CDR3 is TGTGCCAGCTCACCCGTGACAGGATCTGGGGCCAACGTCCTGACTTTC. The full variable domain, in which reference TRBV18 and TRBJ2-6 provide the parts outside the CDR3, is NAGVMQNPRHLVRRRGQEARLRCSPMKGHSHVYWYRQLPEEGLKFMVYLQKENIIDESGMPKERFSAEFPKEGPSILRIQQVVRGDSAAYFCASSPVTGSGANVLTFGAGSRLTVL.

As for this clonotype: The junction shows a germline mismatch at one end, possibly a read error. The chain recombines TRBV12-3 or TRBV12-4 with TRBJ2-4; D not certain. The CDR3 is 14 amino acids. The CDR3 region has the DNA TGTGCCAGCAGTTTTGTGGCAGCCCAAAACATTCAGTACTTC. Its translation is CASSFVAAQNIQYF.

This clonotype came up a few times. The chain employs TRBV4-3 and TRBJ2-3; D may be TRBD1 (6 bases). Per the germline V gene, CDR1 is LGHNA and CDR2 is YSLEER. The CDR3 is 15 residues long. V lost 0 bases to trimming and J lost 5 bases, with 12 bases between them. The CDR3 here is CASSQDPATGDTQYF. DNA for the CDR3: TGCGCCAGCAGCCAAGACCCTGCGACAGGAGATACGCAGTATTTT.